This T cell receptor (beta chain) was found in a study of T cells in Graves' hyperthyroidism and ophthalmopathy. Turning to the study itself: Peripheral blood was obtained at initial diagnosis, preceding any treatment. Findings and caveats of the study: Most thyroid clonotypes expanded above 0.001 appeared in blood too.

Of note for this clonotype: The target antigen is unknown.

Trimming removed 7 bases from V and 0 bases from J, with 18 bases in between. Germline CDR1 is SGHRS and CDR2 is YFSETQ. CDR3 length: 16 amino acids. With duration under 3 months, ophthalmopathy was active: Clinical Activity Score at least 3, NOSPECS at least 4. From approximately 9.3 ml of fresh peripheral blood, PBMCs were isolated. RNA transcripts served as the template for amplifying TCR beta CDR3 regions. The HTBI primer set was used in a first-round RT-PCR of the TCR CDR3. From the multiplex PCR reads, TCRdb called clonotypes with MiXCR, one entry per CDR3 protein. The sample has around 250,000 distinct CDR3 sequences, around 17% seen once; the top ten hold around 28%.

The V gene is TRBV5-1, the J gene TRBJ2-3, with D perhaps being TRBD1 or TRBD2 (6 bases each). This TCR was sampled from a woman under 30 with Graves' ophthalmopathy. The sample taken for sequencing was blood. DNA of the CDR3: TGCGCCAGCGACCTAGGGGGGACCCCTAGCACAGATACGCAGTATTTT. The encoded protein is CASDLGGTPSTDTQYF.